These T cell receptor beta chains were read from a single sample in a study of T cell changes during pregnancy in multiple sclerosis. Sequencing used immunoSEQ multiplex PCR; TCRdb keeps in-frame clones, though not all of them. This table holds 25,000 to 35,000 clones, over 80% found once. The material was CD8+ T cells from peripheral blood mononuclear cells, obtained before pregnancy. The receptors were sampled from a female donor with multiple sclerosis, enrolled in a pregnancy study. Each CDR3 is given with its conserved first and last residue. Fields, in order: J gene, V gene, clone size, D gene, CDR3 DNA, CDR3 protein. A D gene is named only where the DNA matches it firmly. A clone size is listed for some rows: how often the clone was seen (once, few, many), or a class if it is expanded.

j_call: TRBJ2-7; v_call: TRBV7-9; clone_size: NA; d_call: NA; cdr3_nt: TGTGCCAGCAGCTCACTACGTGCCAGGGATCCCTACGAGCAGTACTTC; cdr3_aa: CASSSLRARDPYEQYF
j_call: TRBJ2-7; v_call: TRBV15; clone_size: NA; d_call: TRBD2; cdr3_nt: TGTGCCACCAGCAGAGACGTAGCGGGAGGACTCCTGGCCTACGAGCAGTACTTC; cdr3_aa: CATSRDVAGGLLAYEQYF
j_call: TRBJ2-7; v_call: TRBV27; clone_size: NA; d_call: NA; cdr3_nt: TGTGCCAGCAGTTTAGGGCTTGACTCCTACGAGCAGTACTTC; cdr3_aa: CASSLGLDSYEQYF
j_call: TRBJ2-5; v_call: TRBV2; clone_size: NA; d_call: TRBD1; cdr3_nt: TGTGCCAGCAGTCCCATTAGAGGACAGGAAGAGACCCAGTACTTC; cdr3_aa: CASSPIRGQEETQYF
j_call: TRBJ1-2; v_call: TRBV7-9; clone_size: NA; d_call: TRBD1; cdr3_nt: TGTGCCAGCAGGAGGGGAGGGACAGGTCCTAACTATGGCTACACCTTC; cdr3_aa: CASRRGGTGPNYGYTF
j_call: TRBJ2-3; v_call: TRBV28; clone_size: NA; d_call: NA; cdr3_nt: TGTGCCAGCAGTCCTATTATATTTACAGATACGCAGTATTTT; cdr3_aa: CASSPIIFTDTQYF
j_call: TRBJ2-7; v_call: TRBV19; clone_size: NA; d_call: TRBD2; cdr3_nt: TGTGCCAGTAGTATAGATCTGGTAGCGGGAGTGGTCTACGAGCAGTACTTC; cdr3_aa: CASSIDLVAGVVYEQYF
j_call: TRBJ2-7; v_call: TRBV7-9; clone_size: NA; d_call: TRBD2; cdr3_nt: TGTGCCAGCAGCTCATTAGCGGGAGGGCTGAACGAGCAGTACTTC; cdr3_aa: CASSSLAGGLNEQYF
j_call: TRBJ2-4; v_call: TRBV27; clone_size: once; d_call: TRBD1; cdr3_nt: TGTGCCAGCAGCCCCGCCCCAGACAGGGGGGGCATTCAGTACTTC; cdr3_aa: CASSPAPDRGGIQYF
j_call: TRBJ2-7; v_call: TRBV7-2; clone_size: NA; d_call: TRBD2; cdr3_nt: TGTGCCAGCAGCCAGCTAGCGGGGAGATCCTACGAGCAGTACTTC; cdr3_aa: CASSQLAGRSYEQYF
j_call: TRBJ2-5; v_call: TRBV10-3; clone_size: many; d_call: TRBD1; cdr3_nt: TGTGCCATCAGTGAAGGGACAGGGGATACGGAGACCCAGTACTTC; cdr3_aa: CAISEGTGDTETQYF
j_call: TRBJ2-1; v_call: TRBV9; clone_size: NA; d_call: NA; cdr3_nt: TGTGCCAGCAGCGTAGCTAGGCAGGGAGGCCACAATGAGCAGTTCTTC; cdr3_aa: CASSVARQGGHNEQFF
j_call: TRBJ2-1; v_call: TRBV4-3; clone_size: once; d_call: TRBD2; cdr3_nt: TGCGCCAGCAGTTCGGGACTAGCCATTAGTGAGCAGTTCTTC; cdr3_aa: CASSSGLAISEQFF
j_call: TRBJ2-7; v_call: TRBV27; clone_size: NA; d_call: TRBD2; cdr3_nt: TGTGCCAGCAGTCCCGGGACTAGCGCCTACGAGCAGTACTTC; cdr3_aa: CASSPGTSAYEQYF
j_call: TRBJ1-1; v_call: TRBV4-2; clone_size: NA; d_call: NA; cdr3_nt: TGTGCCAGCAGCAAACGATCTCTAAGCCTCGCAGGGTCCGACACTGAAGCTTTCTTT; cdr3_aa: CASSKRSLSLAGSDTEAFF
j_call: TRBJ2-7; v_call: TRBV7-9; clone_size: NA; d_call: TRBD1; cdr3_nt: TGTGCCAGCAGCCACCGGGACAGCTCCTACGAGCAGTACTTC; cdr3_aa: CASSHRDSSYEQYF
j_call: TRBJ2-7; v_call: TRBV5-1; clone_size: NA; d_call: TRBD1; cdr3_nt: TGCGCCAGCAGCCCGACAGGGTCCTACGAGCAGTACTTC; cdr3_aa: CASSPTGSYEQYF
j_call: TRBJ1-1; v_call: TRBV4-3; clone_size: NA; d_call: TRBD1; cdr3_nt: TGCGCCAGCAGCCAGGACAGGGGGGGCCCTGAAGCTTTCTTT; cdr3_aa: CASSQDRGGPEAFF
j_call: TRBJ2-7; v_call: TRBV29-1; clone_size: NA; d_call: TRBD2; cdr3_nt: TGCAGCTCAACGTGGGGGGGTCGCTCCTACGAGCAGTACTTC; cdr3_aa: CSSTWGGRSYEQYF
j_call: TRBJ2-5; v_call: TRBV10-3; clone_size: NA; d_call: NA; cdr3_nt: TGTGCCATCAGGGGAGCGGGCCAAGAGACCCAGTACTTC; cdr3_aa: CAIRGAGQETQYF
j_call: TRBJ2-2; v_call: TRBV6-1; clone_size: NA; d_call: TRBD2; cdr3_nt: TGTGCCAGCAGTGAAGCGGGAGGGCCCGGGGAGCTGTTTTTT; cdr3_aa: CASSEAGGPGELFF
j_call: TRBJ1-2; v_call: TRBV7-9; clone_size: NA; d_call: NA; cdr3_nt: TGTGCCAGCAGCTCTGGGGACTTAGTAGGTTATGGCTACACCTTC; cdr3_aa: CASSSGDLVGYGYTF
j_call: TRBJ1-2; v_call: TRBV19; clone_size: NA; d_call: NA; cdr3_nt: TGTGCCAGTAGTGCGGCAGGGGAATGGTATGGCTACACCTTC; cdr3_aa: CASSAAGEWYGYTF
j_call: TRBJ2-2; v_call: TRBV29-1; clone_size: NA; d_call: NA; cdr3_nt: TGCAGCGTTGGCACTTCAAACACCGGGGAGCTGTTTTTT; cdr3_aa: CSVGTSNTGELFF
j_call: TRBJ2-3; v_call: TRBV28; clone_size: NA; d_call: TRBD2; cdr3_nt: TGTGCCAGCAGGGCCGGGACTAGCGAAACAGATACGCAGTATTTT; cdr3_aa: CASRAGTSETDTQYF
j_call: TRBJ1-2; v_call: TRBV6-4; clone_size: NA; d_call: TRBD1; cdr3_nt: TGTGCCAGCAGCCCCGGACAGGGAGGCTATGGCTACACCTTC; cdr3_aa: CASSPGQGGYGYTF
j_call: TRBJ2-2; v_call: TRBV5-6; clone_size: NA; d_call: NA; cdr3_nt: TGTGCCAGCAGCTTGGGCGGAGGGATCACCGGGGAGCTGTTTTTT; cdr3_aa: CASSLGGGITGELFF
j_call: TRBJ2-7; v_call: TRBV27; clone_size: NA; d_call: TRBD2; cdr3_nt: TGTGCCAGCAGTTGGCGTAGCGGGAGTGCAGAGCAGTACTTC; cdr3_aa: CASSWRSGSAEQYF
j_call: TRBJ2-3; v_call: TRBV25-1; clone_size: once; d_call: TRBD1; cdr3_nt: TGTGCCAGCAGTGGTACTAGGACAGGGCTTAGAGATACGCAGTATTTT; cdr3_aa: CASSGTRTGLRDTQYF
j_call: TRBJ2-1; v_call: TRBV6-4; clone_size: NA; d_call: TRBD2; cdr3_nt: TGTGCCAGCAGTCAAGGACTAGCGGGAGATTCAGTGCAGTTCTTC; cdr3_aa: CASSQGLAGDSVQFF
j_call: TRBJ2-1; v_call: TRBV7-8; clone_size: NA; d_call: NA; cdr3_nt: TGTGCCAGCAGCTTAGGATGGAGGGGACGTCGAAACAATGAGCAGTTCTTC; cdr3_aa: CASSLGWRGRRNNEQFF
j_call: TRBJ1-1; v_call: TRBV29-1; clone_size: NA; d_call: NA; cdr3_nt: TGCAGCGTTCCCCGGGGCACTGAAGCTTTCTTT; cdr3_aa: CSVPRGTEAFF
j_call: TRBJ2-7; v_call: TRBV1; clone_size: NA; d_call: NA; cdr3_nt: TGCACCAGCAGCCGAACCGGTTTCCCCGGGGACGAGCAGTACTTC; cdr3_aa: CTSSRTGFPGDEQYF
j_call: TRBJ2-6; v_call: TRBV29-1; clone_size: NA; d_call: TRBD2; cdr3_nt: TGCAGCGTTGGACTAGCGGGAGCTGGGGCCAACGTCCTGACTTTC; cdr3_aa: CSVGLAGAGANVLTF
j_call: TRBJ2-7; v_call: TRBV10-1; clone_size: NA; d_call: TRBD1; cdr3_nt: TGCGCCAGCAGTGAGCCCCCCGGGACAGGGGGCCCCTACGAGCAGTACTTC; cdr3_aa: CASSEPPGTGGPYEQYF
j_call: TRBJ2-7; v_call: TRBV12-5; clone_size: NA; d_call: NA; cdr3_nt: TGTGCTAGTGGTTTGGCAGGGGCCCAGACCTACGAGCAGTACTTC; cdr3_aa: CASGLAGAQTYEQYF
j_call: TRBJ2-1; v_call: TRBV5-4; clone_size: NA; d_call: NA; cdr3_nt: TGTGCCAGCGGCGGACTTATTTACAATGAGCAGTTCTTC; cdr3_aa: CASGGLIYNEQFF
j_call: TRBJ2-1; v_call: TRBV6-1; clone_size: NA; d_call: NA; cdr3_nt: TGTGCCAGCAGTGAGCCGGGACTGCAGTTCTTC; cdr3_aa: CASSEPGLQFF
j_call: TRBJ1-4; v_call: TRBV19; clone_size: once; d_call: NA; cdr3_nt: TGTGCCAGTAGTACGGGATGGACGGGAATTCATGAAAAACTGTTTTTT; cdr3_aa: CASSTGWTGIHEKLFF
j_call: TRBJ2-7; v_call: TRBV11-2; clone_size: NA; d_call: NA; cdr3_nt: TGTGCCAGCAGCTTAAGTCTACCTTCCTACGAGCAGTACTTC; cdr3_aa: CASSLSLPSYEQYF
j_call: TRBJ2-2; v_call: TRBV19; clone_size: NA; d_call: TRBD2; cdr3_nt: TGTGCCAGCGCTAGCGGGGAGGCTGACACCGGGGAGCTGTTTTTT; cdr3_aa: CASASGEADTGELFF
j_call: TRBJ2-1; v_call: TRBV5-5; clone_size: NA; d_call: TRBD2; cdr3_nt: TGTGCCAGCAGTTCGAGCGGGGCATATTACAATGAGCAGTTCTTC; cdr3_aa: CASSSSGAYYNEQFF